Reported below is one T cell receptor (beta chain). What it recognizes is unknown. Execution of the assay was at deep level. The method was immunoSEQ multiplex PCR; TCRdb's version includes in-frame clones alone and lacks a portion of them. The sample carries 640,000 or so clones, 72% recorded once. The data were taken from a study of shared clonotypes between healthy human individuals. Study-wide results and limits: Sorted-subset samples were not fully sequenced, rarefaction indicated. Some clonotypes were shared by all four sorted-subset donors, while others were not shared. The non-shared ones had lower generation probabilities than the shared ones.

The V gene's germline CDR1 is SNHLY and CDR2 FYNNEI. This CDR3 comprises 15 residues. A CD45RA+ naive subset and a CD45RA-negative memory subset were split from CD4+ cells. V usage is TRBV2 and J usage is TRBJ2-5, with D perhaps TRBD1 (6 bases). The DNA end is more similar to TRBJ2-7, so the J call may be wrong. The sequenced sample was memory CD4+ T cells sorted from blood. The subset is: CD45RA-negative fraction. This receptor was taken from a woman aged 25 to 45 in good health. The CDR3 nucleotides read TGTGCCAGCAGTGAGACAGGTGGTAAGAACTACGAGCAGTACTTC. It codes for CASSETGGKNYEQYF.